A single T cell receptor (beta chain) is shown here with its context. This sample was taken from a study of T cells in Graves' hyperthyroidism and ophthalmopathy. V shed 4 bases and J shed 7 bases, with 10 bases lying between them. The CDR3 runs 12 residues. Amplified TCR beta CDR3 regions derived from RNA transcripts. The study used the HTBI primer set for a first-round RT-PCR of the TCR CDR3. TCRdb passed the multiplex PCR reads through MiXCR, listing each CDR3 protein once. In the table there are 200,000 to 300,000 distinct CDR3 sequences, approximately 24% of which are singletons. Sequencing was carried out using blood. The chain links TRBV12-3 or TRBV12-4 to TRBJ2-5; D is perhaps TRBD2 (5 bases). The receptor was derived from a woman aged 40 to 50 with Graves' ophthalmopathy. The CDR3 protein is CASSSGVGTQYF. The CDR3 DNA is TGTGCCAGCAGTTCCGGGGTAGGGACCCAGTACTTC.